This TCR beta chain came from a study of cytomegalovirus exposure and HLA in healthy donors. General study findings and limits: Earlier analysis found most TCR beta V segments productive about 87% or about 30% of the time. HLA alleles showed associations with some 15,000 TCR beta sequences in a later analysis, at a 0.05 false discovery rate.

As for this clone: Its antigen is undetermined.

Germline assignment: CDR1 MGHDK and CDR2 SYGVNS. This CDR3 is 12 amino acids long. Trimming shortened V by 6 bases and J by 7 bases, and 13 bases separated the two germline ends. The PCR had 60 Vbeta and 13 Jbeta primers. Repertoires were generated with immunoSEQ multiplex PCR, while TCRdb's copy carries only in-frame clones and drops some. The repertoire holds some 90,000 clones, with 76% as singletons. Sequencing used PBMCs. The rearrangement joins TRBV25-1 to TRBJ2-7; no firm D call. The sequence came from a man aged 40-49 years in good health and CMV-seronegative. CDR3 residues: CASSLASGEQYF. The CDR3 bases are TGTGCCAGCAGCCTGGCGTCCGGGGAGCAGTACTTC.